The 11 T cell receptor beta chains reported below all come from one sample, sequenced in a study of blood T cell repertoires in COVID-19 (dated by TCRdb to between 2020 and 2021). Libraries were constructed by the immunoSEQ multiplex PCR assay. The source is immuneACCESS, and TCRdb retained only in-frame sequences with V and J called. Part of the clones is not carried over; for the studies checked, unresolved V genes explain less than half of this, and the remainder is unexplained. The sample table holds 85,000 to 130,000 clones, of which about 91% were seen once. The biggest ten clones account for approximately 5.6% of the sample. The sequencing sample was made of peripheral blood. These receptors all stem from a human donor in a cohort sampled during active COVID-19.

V gene TRBV7-5 combines with J gene TRBJ1-1. TRBV7-5 is marked as a pseudogene. This CDR3 spans 14 amino acids. The CDR3 bases are TGTGCCAGGCCGACCGGGTGGGGGGACACTGAAGCTTTCTTT. It codes for CARPTGWGDTEAFF.

The V gene is TRBV30, the J gene TRBJ2-1, with D maybe TRBD1 (5 bases). Germline V gene lookup returns CDR1 GTSNPN and CDR2 SVGIG (reference sequence). Deletions cut 0 bases from V and 1 base from J, with 7 bases between. The CDR3 covers 14 residues. The chain's CDR3 is CAWSVGVSYNEQFF. CDR3 DNA sequence: TGTGCCTGGAGTGTAGGGGTTTCCTACAATGAGCAGTTCTTC.

This clone was detected only once. The CDR3 bases are TGTGCCAGCAGCTCTCTAGTTGGGTTGCAGTATTTT. Residues: CASSSLVGLQYF. The chain employs TRBV7-9 and TRBJ2-3; D is unclear. Trimming left V 4 bases short and J 11 bases short, with 13 bases between. Germline values: CDR1 SEHNR, CDR2 FQNEAQ (reference sequence). The CDR3 loop spans 12 amino acids.

The J gene is TRBJ2-5, the V gene TRBV18; 10 bases agree with TRBD2. The CDR3 spans 19 residues. The germline V gene has CDR1 KGHSH and CDR2 LQKENI. V lost 1 base, J lost 3 bases, and 14 bases stayed unmatched. The chain's CDR3 is CASSPLRESTSGREETQYF. DNA of the CDR3: TGTGCCAGCTCACCACTACGAGAGTCGACGAGCGGGAGGGAAGAGACCCAGTACTTC. Looking up the rest from reference TRBV18 and TRBJ2-5 gives the full variable domain: NAGVMQNPRHLVRRRGQEARLRCSPMKGHSHVYWYRQLPEEGLKFMVYLQKENIIDESGMPKERFSAEFPKEGPSILRIQQVVRGDSAAYFCASSPLRESTSGREETQYFGPGTRLLVL.

V is TRBV19 and J is TRBJ2-3, with D perhaps matching TRBD1 (6 bases). The V end lost 7 bases, the J end lost 3 bases, and 17 bases lay between the germline ends. This CDR3 has 15 amino acids. Germline V lookup: CDR1 LNHDA, CDR2 SQIVND (reference sequence). Here the CDR3 DNA reads TGTGCCAGTACCGAAATTGGACAGACTACAGATACGCAGTATTTT. It is translated as CASTEIGQTTDTQYF.

The chain is built from TRBV27 and TRBJ2-7; 7 nucleotides align to TRBD1. V gave up 5 bases and J gave up 3 bases; unmatched junction bases: 13. The CDR3 contains 16 residues. Germline V gene data show CDR1 as MNHEY and CDR2 as SMNVEV (reference sequence). The DNA of the CDR3 is TGTGCCAGCAGTGCGTCGACAGGGTCTCACTTCTACGAGCAGTACTTC. Encoded protein: CASSASTGSHFYEQYF.

J is TRBJ1-2 and V is TRBV13; tentative D call: TRBD1 (5 bases). Per the germline V gene, CDR1 is PRHDT and CDR2 is FYEKMQ (reference sequence). This CDR3 has 14 residues. V shed 3 bases and J shed 8 bases, with 16 bases lying between them. The CDR3 region is CASSLMTAGRGYTF. CDR3 sequence (DNA): TGTGCCAGCAGCTTGATGACAGCGGGCCGGGGCTACACCTTC. Variable domain in full (rest from reference TRBV13 and TRBJ1-2): AAGVIQSPRHLIKEKRETATLKCYPIPRHDTVYWYQQGPGQDPQFLISFYEKMQSDKGSIPDRFSAQQFSDYHSELNMSSLELGDSALYFCASSLMTAGRGYTFGSGTRLTVV.

V is TRBV20-1 and J is TRBJ2-7; TRBD1 might be the D (5 bases). Germline CDR1 reads DFQATT; CDR2 reads SNEGSKA (reference sequence). CDR3 length: 10 amino acids. Between the trimmed V and J ends, which lost 6 bases and 2 bases, there was a span of 5 bases. CDR3 DNA sequence: TGCAGTGCAGGGGCCTACGAGCAGTACTTC. It yields the protein CSAGAYEQYF.

Here the CDR3 reads CAISESTGGGNTIYF. CDR3 DNA sequence: TGTGCCATCAGTGAATCGACAGGGGGCGGAAACACCATATATTTT. The V and J genes are TRBV10-3 and TRBJ1-3; TRBD1 aligns across 10 bases. The CDR3 length is 15 residues. J was trimmed by 4 bases and V by 3 bases; bases with no gene match: 3. Germline CDR1 is ENHRY and CDR2 is SYGVKD.

The rearrangement joins TRBV15 to TRBJ2-6; maybe TRBD1 (5 bases). The V gene's germline CDR1 is LNHNV and CDR2 YYDKDF (reference sequence). The CDR3 length is 16 residues. Trimming left V 4 bases short and J 4 bases short, with 14 bases between. CDR3 in DNA: TGTGCCACCAGCACGGGTAGGGGCTTCGGGGCCAACGTCCTGACTTTC. Translating it yields CATSTGRGFGANVLTF.

This clone showed up just once. V is TRBV18 and J is TRBJ2-3, with 10 bases matching TRBD1. The junction had 6 bases not matched to a gene; V was cut back by 5 bases and J by 4 bases. In germline, CDR1 is KGHSH, CDR2 LQKENI. This CDR3 comprises 15 residues. CDR3 loop: CASSEGQGTADTQYF. CDR3 sequence (DNA): TGTGCCAGCTCAGAGGGACAGGGGACCGCAGATACGCAGTATTTT.